The clone carrying this TCR beta chain came up once. This sample was taken from a study of T cells in Graves' hyperthyroidism and ophthalmopathy. Sampled blood dates from first hyperthyroidism diagnosis, and it precedes any ophthalmopathy symptoms. Amplified regions were TCR beta CDR3 sequences from RNA transcripts. TCR CDR3 underwent first-round RT-PCR with the HTBI primer set. One entry per CDR3 protein results from TCRdb running MiXCR on the multiplex PCR reads. This table holds about 360,000 distinct CDR3 sequences, around an eighth found once. The length of the CDR3 is 15 residues. Germline assignment: CDR1 LNHNV and CDR2 YYDKDF (reference sequence). The V end was cut by 0 bases, the J end by 1 base, with 7 bases between.

What was sequenced was blood. The sequence derives from a man younger than 40 with Graves' hyperthyroidism that later progressed to Graves' ophthalmopathy. The V gene is TRBV15, the J gene TRBJ2-1; no firm D call. The CDR3 bases are TGTGCCACCAGCAGAGAGGTGGGATCCTACAATGAGCAGTTCTTC. It specifies CATSREVGSYNEQFF.